Shown below are 26 T cell receptor beta chains from a single sample sequenced in a study of blood T cell repertoires in COVID-19 (TCRdb year 2020). Libraries were constructed by the immunoSEQ multiplex PCR assay. Here the immuneACCESS table is served through TCRdb, limited to in-frame sequences with V and J called. Missing clones are a known gap in these copies; in checked studies unresolved V genes cover under half, and the rest lacks a known reason. This sample gives under 200,000 clones in total; around 84% of them show up just once. The ten largest clonotypes hold roughly 0.57% of the sample. Sample: peripheral blood. Every receptor here comes from a man aged 55 to 70 with COVID-19, enrolled during active disease.

The V gene is TRBV30, the J gene TRBJ2-7; 10 nucleotides match TRBD1. The CDR3 contains 15 residues. Trimming at V came to 3 bases and at J to 1 base, leaving 6 bases not matched to a gene. Germline V lookup: CDR1 GTSNPN, CDR2 SVGIG (reference sequence). The CDR3 protein is CAWSTDRGASYEQYF. CDR3 bases: TGTGCCTGGAGCACGGACAGGGGGGCATCCTACGAGCAGTACTTC. The complete variable domain, with remaining parts taken from reference TRBV30 and TRBJ2-7, reads SQTIHQWPATLVQPVGSPLSLECTVEGTSNPNLYWYRQAAGRGLQLLFYSVGIGQISSEVPQNLSASRPQDRQFILSSKKLLLSDSGFYLCAWSTDRGASYEQYFGPGTRLTVT.

This clone was picked up many times. The V gene is TRBV27, the J gene TRBJ2-5; 11 positions match TRBD1. The trim removed 6 bases at V and 7 bases at J, leaving 13 bases unmatched. The CDR3 extends over 16 amino acids. Germline-derived CDR1 and CDR2 are MNHEY and SMNVEV (reference sequence). CDR3 sequence (DNA): TGTGCCAGCAGAACAGTCCGGGACAGGGGGTATGTGACCCAGTACTTC. The encoded protein is CASRTVRDRGYVTQYF.

The rearrangement joins TRBV7-2 to TRBJ2-6, with D unclear. Trimming stripped 5 bases from V and 14 bases from J, with 16 bases between. CDR1 is SGHTA and CDR2 is FQGNSA in the germline V gene. This CDR3 has 13 amino acids. The CDR3 sequence: CASSPWQANLLTF. The CDR3 DNA is TGTGCCAGCAGCCCCTGGCAGGCAAACCTCCTGACTTTC.

The V gene is TRBV12-3 or TRBV12-4, the J gene TRBJ2-5, with TRBD2 as a possible D gene (6 bases). Trimming stripped 3 bases from V and 4 bases from J, with 6 bases between. This CDR3 is 12 amino acids long. CDR3 loop: CASSLTRETQYF. The CDR3 nucleotides are TGTGCCAGCAGTTTGACTAGAGAGACCCAGTACTTC.

The CDR3 reads CSASRRSGPIDEQFF. CDR3 nucleotide sequence: TGCAGTGCTAGTCGGAGGAGCGGCCCCATCGATGAGCAGTTCTTC. V usage is TRBV20-1 and J usage is TRBJ2-1; maybe TRBD2 (5 bases). From germline, CDR1 is DFQATT and CDR2 SNEGSKA (reference sequence). CDR3 length: 15 amino acids. Trimming removed 3 bases from V and 8 bases from J, with 20 bases in between.

J is TRBJ1-1 and V is TRBV21-1. TRBV21-1 is recorded as a pseudogene. The CDR3 extends over 13 amino acids. In nucleotides, the CDR3 is TGTGCCAGCAGCGAAGACACGGAAAAGGAGGCTTTCTTT. This codes for CASSEDTEKEAFF.

The gene calls are TRBV7-9 and TRBJ1-4; D not certain. CDR1 is SEHNR and CDR2 is FQNEAQ in the germline V gene (reference sequence). The CDR3 spans 11 residues. V was trimmed by 3 bases and J by 7 bases, leaving 3 bases between them. This CDR3 is CASSFSEKLFF. The CDR3 DNA follows: TGTGCCAGCAGCTTTAGTGAAAAACTGTTTTTT.

This clone was seen a few times. The chain joins TRBV11-2 to TRBJ2-4; 10 bases fit TRBD2. The V and J ends lost 5 bases and 3 bases, in that order; junction bases with no gene match: 7. CDR1 is SGHAT, CDR2 FQNNGV, per germline. The CDR3 consists of 16 residues. The chain's CDR3 is CASSLTSGVGKNIQYF. The DNA of the CDR3 is TGTGCCAGCAGCCTTACTAGCGGGGTGGGCAAAAACATTCAGTACTTC.

This chain joins TRBV10-3 and TRBJ1-2; the match to TRBD1 covers 12 bases. The CDR3 runs to 14 residues. V lost 7 bases to trimming and J lost 6 bases; unmatched junction nucleotides: 6. Germline CDR1 and CDR2: ENHRY and SYGVKD. CDR3 protein: CAITPGQGADGYTF. CDR3 coding DNA: TGTGCCATCACCCCGGGACAGGGGGCGGATGGCTACACCTTC.

The genes are TRBV5-6 and TRBJ2-3; D gene uncertain. CDR3 length: 15 amino acids. CDR1 is SGHDT, CDR2 YYEEEE, per germline. V dropped 4 bases and J dropped 7 bases, with 19 bases sitting between them. CDR3 amino acids: CASSHRRVVLYTQYF. Written as DNA, the CDR3 is TGTGCCAGCAGCCACCGTCGGGTAGTATTATATACGCAGTATTTT.

The chain is built from TRBV5-1 and TRBJ2-3; 8 bases map to TRBD1. Germline V CDR1 and CDR2: SGHRS, YFSETQ. J gave up 0 bases and V 4 bases, and 4 bases lay outside the gene matches. This CDR3 has 15 residues. The CDR3 nucleotides are TGCGCCAGCAGCCCGGGACAGGCTAGCACAGATACGCAGTATTTT. As protein: CASSPGQASTDTQYF.

This chain joins TRBV18 and TRBJ1-1; 10 bases line up with TRBD1. V lost 1 base, J lost 1 base, and 6 bases stayed unmatched. The CDR3 loop spans 17 amino acids. From germline, CDR1 is KGHSH and CDR2 LQKENI. DNA for the CDR3: TGTGCCAGCTCACCACGACAGGGGGCACAAAAGAACACTGAAGCTTTCTTT. Amino acids: CASSPRQGAQKNTEAFF.

The chain is built from TRBV13 and TRBJ2-5; 10 nucleotides align to TRBD1. The CDR3 covers 18 residues. Germline V gene data show CDR1 as PRHDT and CDR2 as FYEKMQ (reference sequence). Trimming at V came to 0 bases and at J to 5 bases, leaving 12 bases not matched to a gene. The CDR3 spells CASSLGSGGTGVRETQYF. CDR3 in DNA: TGTGCCAGCAGCTTAGGCAGCGGCGGGACAGGGGTCAGGGAGACCCAGTACTTC.

CDR3 sequence: CASGEWSGLRVQTQYF. The CDR3 DNA follows: TGTGCCAGCGGAGAGTGGAGCGGTCTGAGGGTCCAGACCCAGTACTTC. The chain links TRBV11-3 to TRBJ2-5, with D possibly TRBD2 on 5 matching bases. CDR3 length: 16 residues. Germline loops: CDR1 SGHNT, CDR2 YENEEA. The germline V and J ends were trimmed by 8 bases and 6 bases, with 25 bases remaining between them.

This rearrangement joins TRBV4-1 to TRBJ2-7; D might be TRBD2 (5 bases). The V gene's germline CDR1 is MGHRA and CDR2 YSYEKL. V was trimmed by 1 base and J by 3 bases, leaving 16 bases between them. This CDR3 comprises 16 residues. This CDR3 reads CASSQVGVAGYYEQYF. The CDR3 region has the DNA TGCGCCAGCAGCCAAGTCGGCGTGGCGGGTTACTACGAGCAGTACTTC.

The rearrangement joins TRBV5-5 to TRBJ1-3; possible D gene TRBD1, 5 bases. Germline V gives CDR1 SGHKS, CDR2 YYEKEE (reference sequence). This CDR3 comprises 14 residues. Trimming cost V 4 bases and J 7 bases, with 15 bases left between them. DNA for the CDR3: TGTGCCAGCAGCCCCTCGCCAGGGCGGAACACCATATATTTT. Residues: CASSPSPGRNTIYF.

The V call is TRBV5-1, the J call TRBJ2-7; 7 bases map to TRBD1. After removal of 5 bases from V and 3 bases from J, the junction contained 5 bases not matched to a gene. CDR1 SGHRS and CDR2 YFSETQ come from the germline V gene. CDR3 length equals 13 residues. The CDR3 DNA is TGCGCCAGCAGACCGGGACAGAACTACGAGCAGTACTTC. As protein: CASRPGQNYEQYF. Filled out from reference TRBV5-1 and TRBJ2-7, the complete variable domain reads KAGVTQTPRYLIKTRGQQVTLSCSPISGHRSVSWYQQTPGQGLQFLFEYFSETQRNKGNFPGRFSGRQFSNSRSEMNVSTLELGDSALYLCASRPGQNYEQYFGPGTRLTVT.

The CDR3 DNA sequence: TGTGCCAGCAGCCAAGGGGGCGCGGTCTACGGCTACACCTTC. It is translated as CASSQGGAVYGYTF. The V gene is TRBV4-2, the J gene TRBJ1-2, with a weak D call TRBD1 (5 bases). CDR1 and CDR2 from the germline V gene are LGHNA and YNFKEQ. The CDR3 totals 14 residues. V was pared by 1 base and J by 8 bases, with 14 bases between.

The V call is TRBV5-1, the J call TRBJ1-1; tentative D call: TRBD1 (6 bases). Germline CDR1 reads SGHRS; CDR2 reads YFSETQ. This CDR3 region has 15 residues. The V end lost 8 bases, the J end lost 1 base, and 18 bases lay between the germline ends. The CDR3 protein is CASNPQGIGNTEAFF. CDR3 nucleotides: TGCGCCAGTAACCCTCAGGGGATAGGGAACACTGAAGCTTTCTTT. Variable domain in full (rest from reference TRBV5-1 and TRBJ1-1): KAGVTQTPRYLIKTRGQQVTLSCSPISGHRSVSWYQQTPGQGLQFLFEYFSETQRNKGNFPGRFSGRQFSNSRSEMNVSTLELGDSALYLCASNPQGIGNTEAFFGQGTRLTVV.

The chain is built from TRBV29-1 and TRBJ1-1; TRBD1 matches 7 bases. The CDR3 runs 14 residues. The V gene end was trimmed by 6 bases and the J gene end by 5 bases; junction bases not matched to a gene: 12. Germline V gene sequence: CDR1 SQVTM, CDR2 ANQGSEA. This chain's CDR3 is CSVRKGSGGTEAFF. The CDR3 bases are TGCAGCGTCCGAAAGGGGTCAGGGGGGACTGAAGCTTTCTTT. Full variable domain (outside the CDR3, taken from reference TRBV29-1 and TRBJ1-1): SAVISQKPSRDICQRGTSLTIQCQVDSQVTMMFWYRQQPGQSLTLIATANQGSEATYESGFVIDKFPISRPNLTFSTLTVSNMSPEDSSIYLCSVRKGSGGTEAFFGQGTRLTVV.

The chain links TRBV7-6 to TRBJ2-1; 8 nucleotides agree with TRBD2. The germline V gene encodes CDR1 SGHVS and CDR2 FNYEAQ. This CDR3 is built from 15 residues. J was trimmed by 5 bases and V by 1 base; bases with no gene match: 4. The CDR3 DNA sequence: TGTGCCAGCAGCTTAGGACGGGGGGGGAACAATGAGCAGTTCTTC. This encodes CASSLGRGGNNEQFF. Variable domain in full (rest from reference TRBV7-6 and TRBJ2-1): GAGVSQSPRYKVTKRGQDVALRCDPISGHVSLYWYRQALGQGPEFLTYFNYEAQQDKSGLPNDRFSAERPEGSISTLTIQRTEQRDSAMYRCASSLGRGGNNEQFFGPGTRLTVL.

The V gene is TRBV28, the J gene TRBJ2-1; 8 nucleotides match TRBD2. After removal of 3 bases from V and 9 bases from J, the junction contained 10 bases not matched to a gene. The CDR3 totals 15 residues. Germline CDR1 is MDHEN and CDR2 is SYDVKM. The chain's CDR3 is CASSFLSGEVSEQFF. The CDR3 DNA reads as TGTGCCAGCAGTTTTCTTAGCGGGGAGGTTAGTGAGCAGTTCTTC.

J is TRBJ2-4 and V is TRBV28; possible D gene TRBD1, 6 bases. Germline V lookup: CDR1 MDHEN, CDR2 SYDVKM. The CDR3 extends over 14 amino acids. Trimming shortened V by 6 bases and J by 8 bases, and 17 bases separated the two germline ends. CDR3 region: CASRQQGGRDIQYF. For the CDR3, the DNA is TGTGCCAGCAGACAACAGGGCGGCCGGGACATTCAGTACTTC.

This clone has a single count. The gene calls are TRBV18 and TRBJ2-1; 8 nucleotides align to TRBD1. Germline V gene lookup returns CDR1 KGHSH and CDR2 LQKENI. The J segment lost 2 bases and the V segment lost 2 bases, leaving 5 bases of the junction unmatched. CDR3 size: 16 residues. CDR3 DNA: TGTGCCAGCTCACCAAGACAGGGGACCCCCTACAATGAGCAGTTCTTC. Translating gives CASSPRQGTPYNEQFF.

The chain joins TRBV6-5 to TRBJ2-1; TRBD2 matches at 10 bases. The ends lost 5 bases at V and 7 bases at J; junction bases unmatched: 8. CDR1 and CDR2 from the germline V gene are MNHEY and SVGAGI. This CDR3 contains 15 residues. The CDR3 coding sequence is TGTGCCAGCAGTCACGGGCCTAGCGGGGGTAATGAGCAGTTCTTC. This sequence encodes CASSHGPSGGNEQFF.

The V and J genes are TRBV19 and TRBJ2-1; possibly TRBD2 for D (5 bases). V was clipped by 5 bases and J by 0 bases, with 14 bases between them. Germline V gene data show CDR1 as LNHDA and CDR2 as SQIVND (reference sequence). This CDR3 spans 16 amino acids. The CDR3 nucleotides are TGTGCCAGTAGTGGATTAGCGCCCAGCTCCTACAATGAGCAGTTCTTC. Translating it yields CASSGLAPSSYNEQFF.